Each of the 28 T cell receptor beta chains below was sequenced from the same sample in a study of follicular helper T cells after annual influenza vaccination. Clones were sequenced by immunoSEQ multiplex PCR, and TCRdb holds only the in-frame ones, with some missing. Here the sample spans some 10,000 clones, 70% to 90% being singletons. Time point of the sample: 2015-2016 season, 7 days after influenza vaccination. This sample comprised CXCR5- memory CD4+ T cells sorted from blood, obtained 7 days after influenza vaccination. All receptors derive from an adult who received the influenza vaccine.

This clone has just a few counts. This chain joins TRBV2 and TRBJ1-6, with TRBD1 identical over 10 bases. V shed 6 bases and J 3 bases; nucleotides not matched to a gene: 2. Germline CDR1 is SNHLY and CDR2 is FYNNEI. This CDR3 is built from 15 residues. The CDR3 loop is CASRGQGDYNSPLHF. Here the CDR3 DNA reads TGTGCCAGCAGAGGACAGGGGGACTATAATTCACCCCTCCACTTT. Together with reference TRBV2 and TRBJ1-6, the CDR3 gives the full variable domain: EPEVTQTPSHQVTQMGQEVILRCVPISNHLYFYWYRQILGQKVEFLVSFYNNEISEKSEIFDDQFSVERPDGSNFTLKIRSTKLEDSAMYFCASRGQGDYNSPLHFGNGTRLTVT.

The CDR3 region is CASRGGQNTEAFF. The DNA of the CDR3 is TGTGCCAGCAGGGGGGGACAGAACACTGAAGCTTTCTTT. The gene calls are TRBV2 and TRBJ1-1, with D tentatively TRBD1 (6 bases). The germline V gene encodes CDR1 SNHLY and CDR2 FYNNEI. The CDR3 has 13 residues. Trimming took off 6 bases at V and 1 base at J, with 9 bases between the two ends.

The chain joins TRBV19 to TRBJ1-4; D unresolved. V was pared by 7 bases and J by 3 bases, with 12 bases between. Germline-derived CDR1 and CDR2 are LNHDA and SQIVND (reference sequence). The CDR3 covers 14 residues. CDR3 nucleotides: TGTGCCAGTAAGCTAGGTGCAGCTAATGAAAAACTGTTTTTT. Its translation: CASKLGAANEKLFF. The variable domain in full, completed from reference TRBV19 and TRBJ1-4, reads DGGITQSPKYLFRKEGQNVTLSCEQNLNHDAMYWYRQDPGQGLRLIYYSQIVNDFQKGDIAEGYSVSREKKESFPLTVTSAQKNPTAFYLCASKLGAANEKLFFGSGTQLSVL.

This chain uses TRBV11-2 with TRBJ2-7, with D tentatively TRBD1 (6 bases). Germline V CDR1 and CDR2: SGHAT, FQNNGV. CDR3 length: 14 residues. Trimming left V 3 bases short and J 0 bases short, with 9 bases between. The CDR3 sequence is CASSFDRNSYEQYF. The CDR3 nucleotides are TGTGCCAGCAGCTTCGACAGGAACTCCTACGAGCAGTACTTC.

The chain combines TRBV4-1 with TRBJ2-7, with TRBD2 identical over 8 bases. This CDR3 spans 15 amino acids. The germline gives CDR1 MGHRA, CDR2 YSYEKL. V shed 6 bases and J 2 bases; nucleotides not matched to a gene: 9. The CDR3 bases are TGCGCCAGCAGACCCGGGGGGGGTCGAACCTACGAGCAGTACTTC. It is translated as CASRPGGGRTYEQYF.

This clone was seen only once. V and J are TRBV2 and TRBJ2-5; D is possibly TRBD1 (5 bases). The germline CDR1 and CDR2 sequences are SNHLY and FYNNEI. The length of the CDR3 is 13 residues. V dropped 5 bases and J dropped 0 bases, with 7 bases sitting between them. The CDR3 nucleotides are TGTGCCAGCAGTAAGGGGTACCAAGAGACCCAGTACTTC. It yields the protein CASSKGYQETQYF.

The rearrangement joins TRBV5-6 to TRBJ2-1; 9 positions agree with TRBD2. The J segment lost 6 bases and the V segment lost 0 bases, leaving 10 bases of the junction unmatched. This CDR3 is built from 17 residues. Germline values: CDR1 SGHDT, CDR2 YYEEEE. CDR3 sequence (DNA): TGTGCCAGCAGCTTGGAGCGGGGGGTAAACGCTGTCAATGAGCAGTTCTTC. Amino acid sequence: CASSLERGVNAVNEQFF. Drawing the rest from reference TRBV5-6 and TRBJ2-1, the complete variable domain is DAGVTQSPTHLIKTRGQQVTLRCSPKSGHDTVSWYQQALGQGPQFIFQYYEEEERQRGNFPDRFSGHQFPNYSSELNVNALLLGDSALYLCASSLERGVNAVNEQFFGPGTRLTVL.

V and J are TRBV30 and TRBJ1-3; D gene uncertain. Germline assignment: CDR1 GTSNPN and CDR2 SVGIG (reference sequence). The CDR3 length is 13 residues. V lost 0 bases to trimming and J lost 0 bases, with 3 bases between them. The CDR3 protein is CAWSVPSGNTIYF. In nucleotides, the CDR3 is TGTGCCTGGAGTGTCCCCTCTGGAAACACCATATATTTT.

The V and J genes are TRBV11-2 and TRBJ2-2; TRBD2 matches 8 bases. Germline CDR1 and CDR2: SGHAT and FQNNGV. CDR3 length: 16 residues. Trimming removed 3 bases from V and 6 bases from J; junction bases left unmatched: 9. The CDR3 loop reads CASSLARTGGPGELFF. The CDR3 coding sequence is TGTGCCAGCAGCTTGGCCCGTACGGGGGGGCCCGGGGAGCTGTTTTTT.

V gene TRBV5-1 combines with J gene TRBJ2-1, with TRBD2 matching over 12 bases. The CDR3 extends over 16 amino acids. Trimming took 5 bases from V and 1 from J; bases not matched to a gene: 4. CDR1 and CDR2 from the germline V gene are SGHRS and YFSETQ. The CDR3 DNA follows: TGCGCCAGCAGTCTCGGACTAGCGGGGTCCTACAATGAGCAGTTCTTC. This encodes CASSLGLAGSYNEQFF.

This clone was picked up a small number of times. The CDR3 DNA is TGTGCCTGCCGCTCGGAGGGGGGATTGGCTTTCTTT. Translated, it gives CACRSEGGLAFF. This chain uses TRBV30 with TRBJ1-1; tentatively, D is TRBD1 (6 bases). This CDR3 comprises 12 residues. With 6 bases removed from V and 11 bases from J, the gap between germline ends came to 19 bases. The germline CDR1 and CDR2 sequences are GTSNPN and SVGIG (reference sequence).

The chain carries TRBV2 and TRBJ2-7, with D possibly TRBD2 on 6 matching bases. The germline CDR1 and CDR2 sequences are SNHLY and FYNNEI. Deletions cut 7 bases from V and 4 bases from J, with 20 bases between. The CDR3 sequence is 15 residues long. CDR3 nucleotide sequence: TGTGCCAGCACCCGGGGCGGGACCGCCGGGTACGAGCAGTACTTC. This sequence encodes CASTRGGTAGYEQYF.

The CDR3 sequence: CASSVQGLNTGELFF. In DNA form, the CDR3 reads TGTGCCAGCAGTGTCCAGGGTTTGAACACCGGGGAGCTGTTTTTT. This chain links TRBV2 with TRBJ2-2; D is perhaps TRBD1 (5 bases). The CDR3 has 15 residues. Trimming left V 4 bases short and J 1 base short, with 10 bases between. Per the germline V gene, CDR1 is SNHLY and CDR2 is FYNNEI. Together with reference TRBV2 and TRBJ2-2, the CDR3 gives the full variable domain: EPEVTQTPSHQVTQMGQEVILRCVPISNHLYFYWYRQILGQKVEFLVSFYNNEISEKSEIFDDQFSVERPDGSNFTLKIRSTKLEDSAMYFCASSVQGLNTGELFFGEGSRLTVL.

CDR3 DNA sequence: TGTGCCAGCAGCTTAGATAGGGGAGAGACCCAGTACTTC. It yields the protein CASSLDRGETQYF. The rearrangement uses TRBV7-2 and TRBJ2-5, with D tentatively TRBD1 (5 bases). Trimming removed 1 base from V and 4 bases from J, with 7 bases in between. The CDR3 is made up of 13 amino acids. Germline loops: CDR1 SGHTA, CDR2 FQGNSA.

The chain recombines TRBV5-6 with TRBJ1-5, with 9 bases fitting TRBD1. The trim removed 6 bases at V and 6 bases at J, leaving 4 bases unmatched. The CDR3 spans 13 residues. Per germline, CDR1 SGHDT and CDR2 YYEEEE. The CDR3 region has the DNA TGTGCCAGCACCAAACAGGGGGCTCAGCCCCAGCATTTT. It translates to CASTKQGAQPQHF.

V usage is TRBV2 and J usage is TRBJ1-2; D is undetermined. Germline V gene lookup returns CDR1 SNHLY and CDR2 FYNNEI. This CDR3 is 12 amino acids long. Trimming shortened V by 2 bases and J by 12 bases, and 13 bases separated the two germline ends. The CDR3 bases are TGTGCCAGCAGTGAAAGTTTAAAGGTTCACACCTTC. Its translation is CASSESLKVHTF.

Note on this clone: One end of the junction does not line up with germline, which may come from a read error. The CDR3 region is CASSVWDTNSPLHF. The CDR3 DNA sequence: TGTGCCAGCAGTGTATGGGACACTAATTCACCCCTCCACTTT. The rearrangement uses TRBV28 and TRBJ1-6; possibly TRBD1 for D (6 bases). Germline V lookup: CDR1 MDHEN, CDR2 SYDVKM. The CDR3 totals 14 residues.

The chain joins TRBV7-9 to TRBJ2-3; D call uncertain. The CDR3 loop spans 16 amino acids. Trimming pared 3 bases from V and 4 bases from J, leaving 17 bases between. Per the germline V gene, CDR1 is SEHNR and CDR2 is FQNEAQ (reference sequence). CDR3 DNA: TGTGCCAGCAGCTTGGGTTTTCCTGCGATCGCAGATACGCAGTATTTT. The encoded protein is CASSLGFPAIADTQYF.

The CDR3, as DNA: TGCGCCAGCAGCCCACGGACTAGCGGGGGCAAAGAGACCCAGTACTTC. It translates to CASSPRTSGGKETQYF. The V call is TRBV4-1, the J call TRBJ2-5; 13 bases align to TRBD2. From germline, CDR1 is MGHRA and CDR2 YSYEKL. The CDR3 contains 16 residues. With V trimmed by 4 bases and J by 3 bases, 5 bases remained unmatched.

The V and J genes are TRBV15 and TRBJ2-5; D uncertain. V was pared by 0 bases and J by 6 bases, with 5 bases between. Germline V gene sequence: CDR1 LNHNV, CDR2 YYDKDF (reference sequence). The CDR3 is 12 residues long. CDR3 loop: CATSREQKTQYF. As DNA, the CDR3 is TGTGCCACCAGCAGAGAACAGAAGACCCAGTACTTC.

The J gene is TRBJ2-7, the V gene TRBV23-1, with 7 bases matching TRBD2. TRBV23-1 is assigned to the ORF class and has an uncertain function. The ends lost 6 bases at V and 2 bases at J; junction bases unmatched: 7. CDR3 length equals 14 residues. This chain's CDR3 is CASSGGWPAYEQYF. CDR3 nucleotides: TGCGCCAGCAGCGGGGGGTGGCCAGCCTACGAGCAGTACTTC.

The J gene is TRBJ2-5, the V gene TRBV5-1; D perhaps matches TRBD2 (5 bases). The V end was cut by 5 bases, the J end by 9 bases, with 20 bases between. Germline-derived CDR1 and CDR2 are SGHRS and YFSETQ. This CDR3 is 14 amino acids long. CDR3 loop: CASSESSPPTAQYF. CDR3 sequence (DNA): TGCGCCAGCAGTGAATCTAGCCCCCCTACTGCCCAGTACTTC. Variable domain in full (rest from reference TRBV5-1 and TRBJ2-5): KAGVTQTPRYLIKTRGQQVTLSCSPISGHRSVSWYQQTPGQGLQFLFEYFSETQRNKGNFPGRFSGRQFSNSRSEMNVSTLELGDSALYLCASSESSPPTAQYFGPGTRLLVL.

This clone came up a few times. The J gene is TRBJ2-6, the V gene TRBV28; D call uncertain. Trimming removed 2 bases from V and 3 bases from J, with 11 bases in between. Germline V gives CDR1 MDHEN, CDR2 SYDVKM. The CDR3 runs to 16 residues. The CDR3 sequence: CASSLGTLGGANVLTF. CDR3 DNA sequence: TGTGCCAGCAGTTTAGGTACCCTTGGTGGGGCCAACGTCCTGACTTTC. Full variable domain (outside the CDR3, taken from reference TRBV28 and TRBJ2-6): DVKVTQSSRYLVKRTGEKVFLECVQDMDHENMFWYRQDPGLGLRLIYFSYDVKMKEKGDIPEGYSVSREKKERFSLILESASTNQTSMYLCASSLGTLGGANVLTFGAGSRLTVL.

The V and J genes are TRBV7-2 and TRBJ2-5; D remains unclear. The length of the CDR3 is 17 residues. Looked up from germline, CDR1 is SGHTA and CDR2 is FQGNSA. V was cut by 4 bases and J by 3 bases, with 21 bases left in between. Written as DNA, the CDR3 is TGTGCCAGCAGCTCCTATTTGACTCCTCGGTTAGAAGAGACCCAGTACTTC. It encodes CASSSYLTPRLEETQYF.

The V call is TRBV19, the J call TRBJ2-7; the match to TRBD1 covers 7 bases. The CDR3 sequence is 13 residues long. Trimming cost V 9 bases and J 0 bases; bases outside gene matches: 5. Germline CDR1 and CDR2: LNHDA and SQIVND (reference sequence). For the CDR3, the DNA is TGTGCCAGGAGGGACAGTAGCTCCTACGAGCAGTACTTC. Protein: CARRDSSSYEQYF. The variable domain in full, completed from reference TRBV19 and TRBJ2-7, reads DGGITQSPKYLFRKEGQNVTLSCEQNLNHDAMYWYRQDPGQGLRLIYYSQIVNDFQKGDIAEGYSVSREKKESFPLTVTSAQKNPTAFYLCARRDSSSYEQYFGPGTRLTVT.

V is TRBV18 and J is TRBJ2-3, with 12 nucleotides matching TRBD2. Germline loops: CDR1 KGHSH, CDR2 LQKENI. After removal of 3 bases from V and 1 base from J, the junction contained 5 bases not matched to a gene. The CDR3 sequence is 17 residues long. The chain's CDR3 is CASSPEGLAGRTDTQYF. The CDR3 DNA reads TGTGCCAGCTCACCGGAAGGACTAGCGGGGCGCACAGATACGCAGTATTTT. Variable domain in full (rest from reference TRBV18 and TRBJ2-3): NAGVMQNPRHLVRRRGQEARLRCSPMKGHSHVYWYRQLPEEGLKFMVYLQKENIIDESGMPKERFSAEFPKEGPSILRIQQVVRGDSAAYFCASSPEGLAGRTDTQYFGPGTRLTVL.

J is TRBJ1-5 and V is TRBV5-5, with D possibly TRBD1 on 5 matching bases. Germline CDR1 and CDR2: SGHKS and YYEKEE (reference sequence). Deletions cut 4 bases from V and 2 bases from J, with 22 bases between. The CDR3 consists of 18 residues. The CDR3 region is CASSQDPFGGSRNQPQHF. The CDR3 DNA is TGTGCCAGCAGCCAGGATCCTTTTGGGGGGTCTCGCAATCAGCCCCAGCATTTT.

The CDR3 sequence is CASRVSGTDTQYF. The CDR3 coding sequence is TGTGCCAGCCGGGTTAGCGGGACAGATACGCAGTATTTT. The gene calls are TRBV27 and TRBJ2-3; 7 bases fit TRBD2. The V gene end was trimmed by 8 bases and the J gene end by 3 bases; junction bases not matched to a gene: 5. CDR1 MNHEY and CDR2 SMNVEV come from the germline V gene (reference sequence). The CDR3 covers 13 residues.